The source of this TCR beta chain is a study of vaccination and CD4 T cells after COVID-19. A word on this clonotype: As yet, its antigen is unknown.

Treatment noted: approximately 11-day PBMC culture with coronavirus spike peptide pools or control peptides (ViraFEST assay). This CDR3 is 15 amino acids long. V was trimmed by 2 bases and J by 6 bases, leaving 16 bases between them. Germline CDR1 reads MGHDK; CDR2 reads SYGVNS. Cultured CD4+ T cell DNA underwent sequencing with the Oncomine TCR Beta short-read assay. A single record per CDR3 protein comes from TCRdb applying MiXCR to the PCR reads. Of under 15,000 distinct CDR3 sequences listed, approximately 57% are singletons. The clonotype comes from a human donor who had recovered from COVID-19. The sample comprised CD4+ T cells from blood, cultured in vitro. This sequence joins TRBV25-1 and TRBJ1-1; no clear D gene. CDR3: CASSELSLGTPEAFF. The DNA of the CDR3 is TGTGCCAGCAGTGAACTGTCCCTTGGAACCCCTGAAGCTTTCTTT.